This is a list of T cell receptor beta chains from one sample in a study of blood T cell repertoires in COVID-19. TCRdb's copy holds only in-frame clones and misses some; the assay was immunoSEQ multiplex PCR. The sample includes approximately 170,000 clones, around four fifths of them seen just once. Input material: peripheral blood. These receptors all stem from an elderly woman with acute or convalescent COVID-19. Both conserved end residues are part of each CDR3. A D gene is named only where the DNA matches it firmly. Some rows mark clone size as missing; the rest say once, few, many or name a class of expanded clone.

CDR3aa	abundance	d_gene	len	v_gene	j_gene
CASSYAWTGDTYEQYF	few	TRBD1	16	TRBV6-5	TRBJ2-7
CASSSQIFEQYF	.	.	12	TRBV28	TRBJ2-7
CASSVSENQPQHF	.	.	13	TRBV2	TRBJ1-5
CASSLTGRENTEAFF	.	TRBD1	15	TRBV7-2	TRBJ1-1
CASSLFRYEQYF	.	.	12	TRBV7-2	TRBJ2-7
CASSLPTSGDEDTQYF	once	TRBD2	16	TRBV5-4	TRBJ2-3
CASSPNSMGYTF	.	.	12	TRBV7-9	TRBJ1-2
CASSPLSWTGGYEQYF	once	TRBD1	16	TRBV14	TRBJ2-7
CAISEFGTRNTIYF	.	.	14	TRBV10-3	TRBJ1-3
CASTLDRGRRGDGYTF	.	TRBD1	16	TRBV19	TRBJ1-2
CASSEARGGPQYF	.	.	13	TRBV2	TRBJ2-5
CASSPQGASYEQYF	.	TRBD1	14	TRBV7-2	TRBJ2-7
CASRTGGSGSTDTQYF	.	TRBD2	16	TRBV2	TRBJ2-3
CASSVVRVKPYF	.	.	12	TRBV6-4	TRBJ2-7
CSVEVGGNTEAFF	.	.	13	TRBV29-1	TRBJ1-1
CASSPLQGNTEAFF	.	.	14	TRBV18	TRBJ1-1
CASSLSTSGRTDTQYF	.	TRBD2	16	TRBV4-1	TRBJ2-3
CASSSAGQSLGGYTF	.	TRBD1	15	TRBV6-2/TRBV6-3	TRBJ1-2
CASSRTGGNQPQHF	.	TRBD1	14	TRBV5-6	TRBJ1-5
CASSVELGQAGEQFF	.	TRBD1	15	TRBV9	TRBJ2-1
CASSPGLAGGPDGELFF	.	TRBD2	17	TRBV9	TRBJ2-2
CASTSTGVNTEAFF	once	.	14	TRBV11-2	TRBJ1-1
CASSYSQGQGGVTEAFF	few	TRBD1	17	TRBV6-2/TRBV6-3	TRBJ1-1
CASTPEVSRGYTF	.	.	13	TRBV19	TRBJ1-2
CASSPTSTSGADTQYF	.	TRBD2	16	TRBV6-4	TRBJ2-3
CAINGQGTSGSYEQYF	.	TRBD2	16	TRBV10-3	TRBJ2-7